The rows below give T cell receptor beta chains drawn from one sample of a study of T cells in Graves' hyperthyroidism and ophthalmopathy. Using its own MiXCR run on the multiplex PCR reads, TCRdb lists one record per CDR3 protein. The sample consists of roughly 180,000 distinct CDR3 sequences, 8% to 9.5% of them appearing once. What was sequenced was blood. All receptors come from a woman younger than 30 with Graves' hyperthyroidism that later progressed to Graves' ophthalmopathy. Both conserved end residues are part of each CDR3. The D gene is left open where the match is weak. Part of the rows lack a size; the others show once, few, many or a class for expanded clones.

>TRBV30|TRBJ2-1|NA|TRBD2
CAWASGSLDEQFF
TGTGCCTGGGCTAGCGGGAGTTTGGATGAGCAGTTCTTC
>TRBV19|TRBJ2-2|NA|TRBD2
CASSIAGRGAGELFF
TGTGCCAGTAGTATAGCTGGGCGGGGGGCCGGGGAGCTGTTTTTT
>TRBV6-1|TRBJ1-5|few|NA
CASSEKRTLSNQPQHF
TGTGCCAGCAGTGAAAAGAGGACACTCAGCAATCAGCCCCAGCATTTT
>TRBV28|TRBJ2-4|many|TRBD1
CASRLGPGQGNIQYF
TGTGCCAGCAGGCTCGGACCGGGACAGGGAAACATTCAGTACTTC
>TRBV2|TRBJ2-5|many|TRBD2
CASSTPTSGGEETQYF
TGTGCCAGCAGCACTCCGACGAGCGGGGGTGAAGAGACCCAGTACTTC
>TRBV19|TRBJ1-1|many|NA
CASSIVGQGPTEAFF
TGTGCCAGTAGTATCGTTGGGCAGGGGCCGACTGAAGCTTTCTTT
>TRBV7-2|TRBJ2-3|many|NA
CASSLVGSIFTDTQYF
TGTGCCAGCAGCTTAGTGGGCTCGATATTCACAGATACGCAGTATTTT
>TRBV19|TRBJ2-2|many|TRBD1
CATKDRGLNTGELFF
TGTGCCACGAAGGACAGGGGCTTGAACACCGGGGAGCTGTTTTTT
>TRBV20-1|TRBJ1-4|many|NA
CSAREATNEKLFF
TGCAGTGCTAGGGAGGCAACTAATGAAAAACTGTTTTTT
>TRBV28|TRBJ1-5|many|NA
CASSPPLNQPRHF
TGTGCCAGCAGCCCCCCATTAAATCAGCCCCGGCATTTT
>TRBV4-1|TRBJ2-1|NA|TRBD2
CASSQGLAGVLTNEQFF
TGCGCCAGCAGCCAAGGACTAGCGGGAGTCCTTACCAATGAGCAGTTCTTC
>TRBV27|TRBJ1-6|few|NA
CASSLSAGANSPLHF
TGTGCCAGCAGTTTATCGGCAGGGGCCAATTCACCCCTCCACTTT
>TRBV16|TRBJ2-3|many|NA
CASSQDARDTDTQYF
TGTGCCAGCAGCCAAGATGCGCGGGACACAGATACGCAGTATTTT
>TRBV29-1|TRBJ2-2|many|NA
CSVDLQGTGELFF
TGCAGCGTTGACTTACAGGGAACCGGGGAGCTGTTTTTT
>TRBV20-1|TRBJ1-2|many|TRBD1
CSAEDRSFSISYTF
TGCAGTGCAGAGGACAGGAGCTTTTCTATTAGCTACACCTTC
>TRBV18|TRBJ1-1|many|NA
CASSDGELNTEAFF
TGTGCCAGCTCAGACGGCGAACTTAACACTGAAGCTTTCTTT
>TRBV27|TRBJ1-1|many|NA
CASRTFEGTEAFF
TGTGCCAGCAGGACCTTCGAGGGGACTGAAGCTTTCTTT
>TRBV6-1|TRBJ1-2|many|NA
CASSSGVQGYTF
TGTGCCAGCAGTTCAGGGGTTCAGGGCTACACCTTC
>TRBV3-1|TRBJ2-1|many|TRBD1
CASSLGQGAYEQFF
TGTGCCAGCAGCCTCGGACAGGGGGCGTATGAGCAGTTCTTC
>TRBV19|TRBJ2-2|many|NA
CASSMGATGELFF
TGTGCCAGTAGTATGGGGGCGACCGGGGAGCTGTTTTTT
>TRBV28|TRBJ2-2|many|TRBD1
CASSRWDSTGELFF
TGTGCCAGCAGTCGTTGGGACAGCACCGGGGAGCTGTTTTTT
>TRBV7-9|TRBJ2-3|many|NA
CASSWSDTQYF
TGTGCCAGCAGCTGGTCAGATACGCAGTATTTT
>TRBV28|TRBJ2-1|NA|NA
CASSSHGGQYNEQFF
TGTGCCAGCAGTTCCCACGGGGGGCAGTACAATGAGCAGTTCTTC
>TRBV5-6|TRBJ2-7|NA|TRBD2
CASTGLAGGNKQYF
TGTGCCAGCACGGGACTAGCGGGAGGTAACAAGCAGTACTTC
>TRBV6-1|TRBJ1-2|many|TRBD1
CASSDGQVYGYTF
TGTGCCAGCAGTGACGGACAGGTCTATGGCTACACCTTC
>TRBV5-1|TRBJ2-1|NA|NA
CASSHQGVNEQFF
TGCGCCAGCAGCCATCAGGGTGTCAATGAGCAGTTCTTC
>TRBV11-2|TRBJ2-1|many|TRBD2
CATSGGGGNEQFF
TGTGCCACGTCCGGCGGGGGAGGAAATGAGCAGTTCTTC
>TRBV6-1|TRBJ2-1|many|TRBD1
CASSQGQPNEQFF
TGTGCCAGCAGCCAGGGACAGCCTAATGAGCAGTTCTTC
>TRBV20-1|TRBJ1-3|few|TRBD1
CSARSRTGDGNTIYF
TGCAGTGCTAGATCCCGGACAGGGGATGGAAACACCATATATTTT
>TRBV12-3/TRBV12-4|TRBJ1-5|NA|NA
CASSFNRGGGQPQHF
TGTGCCAGCAGTTTTAACCGGGGGGGCGGGCAGCCCCAGCATTTT
>TRBV6-1|TRBJ2-1|many|NA
CASMRVDEQFF
TGTGCCAGCATGAGGGTCGATGAGCAGTTCTTC
>TRBV24-1|TRBJ1-1|many|NA
CATSDGNTEAFF
TGTGCCACCAGTGACGGGAACACTGAAGCTTTCTTT
>TRBV20-1|TRBJ1-2|many|TRBD1
CSARTGVGYGYTF
TGCAGTGCGAGGACAGGGGTCGGCTATGGCTACACCTTC
>TRBV7-9|TRBJ2-3|many|NA
CASSLTSDTQYF
TGTGCCAGCAGCCTTACCTCAGATACGCAGTATTTT
>TRBV4-1|TRBJ2-7|few|NA
CASSQDPRQGRFHEQYF
TGCGCCAGCAGCCAAGATCCCCGGCAGGGTCGTTTCCACGAGCAGTACTTC
>TRBV28|TRBJ1-6|many|NA
CASSPPGSSYNSPLHF
TGTGCCAGCAGTCCCCCAGGGAGCTCCTATAATTCACCCCTCCACTTT
>TRBV5-8|TRBJ2-7|NA|TRBD2
CASSFLTSVLTYEQYF
TGTGCCAGCAGCTTCTTGACTAGCGTACTTACCTACGAGCAGTACTTC
>TRBV7-8|TRBJ2-1|many|NA
CASSLRRNEQFF
TGTGCCAGCAGCTTACGTCGCAATGAGCAGTTCTTC
>TRBV2|TRBJ1-2|many|NA
CASTGVIYGYTF
TGTGCCAGCACTGGAGTTATCTATGGCTACACCTTC
>TRBV9|TRBJ1-4|NA|TRBD1
CASSVAAGQGNEKLFF
TGTGCCAGCAGCGTAGCTGCGGGACAGGGAAATGAAAAACTGTTTTTT
>TRBV4-2|TRBJ2-3|NA|NA
CASSQDRGDSTDTQYF
TGTGCCAGCAGCCAAGATCGAGGGGATAGCACAGATACGCAGTATTTT
>TRBV4-2|TRBJ2-1|few|TRBD2
CASSQVGSGGRSEQFF
TGTGCCAGCAGCCAAGTAGGGTCGGGGGGGAGGAGTGAGCAGTTCTTC
>TRBV20-1|TRBJ1-5|many|NA
CSARVGSGNQPQHF
TGCAGTGCTAGAGTGGGGTCGGGCAATCAGCCCCAGCATTTT
>TRBV13|TRBJ2-7|NA|NA
CASSLHYEQYF
TGTGCCAGCAGCTTACACTACGAGCAGTACTTC
>TRBV30|TRBJ2-5|many|NA
CAWSPLDSQETQYF
TGTGCCTGGAGTCCACTGGACAGCCAAGAGACCCAGTACTTC
>TRBV20-1|TRBJ1-2|many|TRBD1
CSARGDRGQSGYTF
TGCAGTGCCCGGGGGGACAGGGGGCAGAGTGGCTACACCTTC
>TRBV5-5|TRBJ1-1|many|NA
CASSLYLNTEAFF
TGTGCCAGCAGCTTGTACCTGAACACTGAAGCTTTCTTT
>TRBV6-1|TRBJ2-5|many|NA
CASSEAPANSLQETQYF
TGTGCCAGCAGTGAAGCCCCAGCTAACTCACTTCAAGAGACCCAGTACTTC
>TRBV28|TRBJ1-6|few|TRBD1
CASQELQGGSPLHF
TGTGCGAGCCAGGAACTGCAGGGGGGTTCACCCCTCCACTTT
>TRBV7-9|TRBJ2-7|NA|NA
CASSLERASYEQYF
TGTGCCAGCAGCTTAGAGCGGGCCTCCTACGAGCAGTACTTC
>TRBV6-1|TRBJ1-5|many|NA
CASFGGQGGQPQHF
TGTGCCAGCTTCGGGGGGCAGGGCGGTCAGCCCCAGCATTTT
>TRBV7-2|TRBJ2-1|NA|TRBD2
CASSLVYARGTYNEQFF
TGTGCCAGCAGCTTAGTCTATGCGCGGGGGACCTACAATGAGCAGTTCTTC
>TRBV19|TRBJ1-4|many|NA
CATHPSGTLGGKLFF
TGTGCCACGCACCCCTCCGGGACCTTAGGGGGAAAACTGTTTTTT
>TRBV24-1|TRBJ1-2|many|NA
CATSDGPYGYTF
TGTGCCACCAGTGACGGACCCTATGGCTACACCTTC
>TRBV28|TRBJ2-7|many|NA
CASSFRQGSNEQYF
TGTGCCAGCAGTTTTCGGCAGGGGTCAAACGAGCAGTACTTC
>TRBV7-8|TRBJ1-3|many|NA
CASSPEGRSGNTIYF
TGTGCCAGCAGCCCAGAGGGCCGCTCTGGAAACACCATATATTTT
>TRBV27|TRBJ1-6|many|TRBD1
CASRGTVSYNSPLHF
TGTGCCAGCAGGGGGACAGTCTCCTATAATTCACCCCTCCACTTT